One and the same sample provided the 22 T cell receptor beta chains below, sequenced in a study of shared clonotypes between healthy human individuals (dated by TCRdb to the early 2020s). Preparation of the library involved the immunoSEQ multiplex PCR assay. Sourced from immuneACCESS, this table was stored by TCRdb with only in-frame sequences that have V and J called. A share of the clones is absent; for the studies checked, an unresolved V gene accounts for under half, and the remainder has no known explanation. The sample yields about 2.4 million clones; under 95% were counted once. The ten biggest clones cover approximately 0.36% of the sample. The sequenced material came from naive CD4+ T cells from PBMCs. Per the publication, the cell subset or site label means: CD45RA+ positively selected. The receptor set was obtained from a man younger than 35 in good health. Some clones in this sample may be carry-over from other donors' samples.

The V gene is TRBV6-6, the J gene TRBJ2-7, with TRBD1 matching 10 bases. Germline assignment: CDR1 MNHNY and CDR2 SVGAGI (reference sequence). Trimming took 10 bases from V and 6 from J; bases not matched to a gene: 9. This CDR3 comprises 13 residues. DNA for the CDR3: TGTGCCACCTCTGACAGGGGGCTGCGCGAGCAGTACTTC. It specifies CATSDRGLREQYF.

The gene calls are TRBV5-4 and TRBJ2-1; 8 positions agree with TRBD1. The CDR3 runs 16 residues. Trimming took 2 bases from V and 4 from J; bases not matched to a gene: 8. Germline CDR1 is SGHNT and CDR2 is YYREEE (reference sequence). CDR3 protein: CASSFGQGATYNEQFF. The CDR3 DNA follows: TGTGCCAGCAGCTTCGGGCAGGGGGCCACTTACAATGAGCAGTTCTTC. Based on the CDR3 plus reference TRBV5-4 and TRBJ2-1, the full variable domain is ETGVTQSPTHLIKTRGQQVTLRCSSQSGHNTVSWYQQALGQGPQFIFQYYREEENGRGNFPPRFSGLQFPNYSSELNVNALELDDSALYLCASSFGQGATYNEQFFGPGTRLTVL.

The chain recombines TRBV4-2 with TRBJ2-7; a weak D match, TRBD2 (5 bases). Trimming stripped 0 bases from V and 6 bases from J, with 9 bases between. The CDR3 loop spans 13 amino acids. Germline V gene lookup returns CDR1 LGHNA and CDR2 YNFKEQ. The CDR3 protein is CASSQEVGVEQYF. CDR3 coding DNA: TGTGCCAGCAGCCAAGAAGTCGGGGTCGAGCAGTACTTC.

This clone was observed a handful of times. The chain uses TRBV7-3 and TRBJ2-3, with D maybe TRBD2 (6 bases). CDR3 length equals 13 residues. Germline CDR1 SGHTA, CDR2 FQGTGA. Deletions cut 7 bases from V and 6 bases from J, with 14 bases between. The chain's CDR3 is CASNWGEGDTQYF. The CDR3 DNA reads TGTGCCAGCAATTGGGGGGAAGGCGATACGCAGTATTTT. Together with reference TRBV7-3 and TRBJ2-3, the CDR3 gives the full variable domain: GAGVSQTPSNKVTEKGKYVELRCDPISGHTALYWYRQSLGQGPEFLIYFQGTGAADDSGLPNDRFFAVRPEGSVSTLKIQRTERGDSAVYLCASNWGEGDTQYFGPGTRLTVL.

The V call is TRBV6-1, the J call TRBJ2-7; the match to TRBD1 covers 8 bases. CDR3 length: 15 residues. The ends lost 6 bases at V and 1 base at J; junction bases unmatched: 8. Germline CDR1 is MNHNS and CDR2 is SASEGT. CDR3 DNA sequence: TGTGCCAGCAGGCCTTGGACAGGGTCTTCCTACGAGCAGTACTTC. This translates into CASRPWTGSSYEQYF.

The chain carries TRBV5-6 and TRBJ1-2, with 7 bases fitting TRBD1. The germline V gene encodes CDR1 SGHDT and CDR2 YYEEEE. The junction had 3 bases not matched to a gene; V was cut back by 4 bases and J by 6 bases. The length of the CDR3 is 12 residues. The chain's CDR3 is CASSTGTDGYTF. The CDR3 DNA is TGTGCCAGCAGCACCGGGACAGATGGCTACACCTTC.

DNA of the CDR3: TGCAGCGCCGCGGGTGTTGAGACCCAGTACTTC. Translation: CSAAGVETQYF. The chain employs TRBV29-1 and TRBJ2-5; a possible D gene is TRBD2 (5 bases). Germline CDR1 SQVTM, CDR2 ANQGSEA. The CDR3 runs to 11 residues. V lost 7 bases and J lost 5, with 11 bases in between.

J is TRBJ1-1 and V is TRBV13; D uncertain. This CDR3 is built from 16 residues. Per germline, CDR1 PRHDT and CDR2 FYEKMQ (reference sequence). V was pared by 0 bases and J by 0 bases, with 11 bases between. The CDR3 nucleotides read TGTGCCAGCAGCTTAGGACAGACCCTACTGAACACTGAAGCTTTCTTT. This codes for CASSLGQTLLNTEAFF.

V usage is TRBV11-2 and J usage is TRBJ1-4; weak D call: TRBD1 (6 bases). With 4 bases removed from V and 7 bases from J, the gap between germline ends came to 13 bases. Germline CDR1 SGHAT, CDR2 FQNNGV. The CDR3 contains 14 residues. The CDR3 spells CASSSLRDTEKLFF. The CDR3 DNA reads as TGTGCCAGCAGCTCCCTACGGGACACTGAAAAACTGTTTTTT.

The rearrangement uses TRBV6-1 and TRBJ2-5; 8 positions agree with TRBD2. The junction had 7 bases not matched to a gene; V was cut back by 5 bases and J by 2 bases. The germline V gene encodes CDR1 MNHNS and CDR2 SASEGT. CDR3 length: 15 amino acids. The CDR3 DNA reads TGTGCCAGCAGTCGGGGGGGTGCTACACAAGAGACCCAGTACTTC. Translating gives CASSRGGATQETQYF.

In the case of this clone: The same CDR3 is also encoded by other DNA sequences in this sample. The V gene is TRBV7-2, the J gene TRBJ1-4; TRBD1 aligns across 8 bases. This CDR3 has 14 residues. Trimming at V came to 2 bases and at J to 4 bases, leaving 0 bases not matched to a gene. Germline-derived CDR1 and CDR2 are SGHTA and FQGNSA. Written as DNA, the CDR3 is TGTGCCAGCAGCTTAACAGGGGGTAATGAAAAACTGTTTTTT. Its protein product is CASSLTGGNEKLFF.

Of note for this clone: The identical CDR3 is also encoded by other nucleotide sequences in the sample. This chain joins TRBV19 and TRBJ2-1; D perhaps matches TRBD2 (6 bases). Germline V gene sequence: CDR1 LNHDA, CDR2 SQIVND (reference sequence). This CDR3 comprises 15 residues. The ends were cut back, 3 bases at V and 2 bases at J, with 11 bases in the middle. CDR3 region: CASSIGGRAYNEQFF. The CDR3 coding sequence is TGTGCCAGTAGTATCGGGGGAAGGGCCTACAATGAGCAGTTCTTC.

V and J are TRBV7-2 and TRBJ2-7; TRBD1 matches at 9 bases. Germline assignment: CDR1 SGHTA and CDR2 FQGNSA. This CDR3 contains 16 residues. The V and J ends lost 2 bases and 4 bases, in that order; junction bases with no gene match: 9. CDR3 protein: CASSLQPGQGVYEQYF. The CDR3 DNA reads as TGTGCCAGCAGCTTACAACCGGGACAGGGTGTTTACGAGCAGTACTTC.

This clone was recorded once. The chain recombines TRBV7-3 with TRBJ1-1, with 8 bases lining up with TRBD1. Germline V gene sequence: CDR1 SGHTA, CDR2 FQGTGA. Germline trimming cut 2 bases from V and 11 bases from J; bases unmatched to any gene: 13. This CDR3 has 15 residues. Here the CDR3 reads CASSLEAGGDLGAFF. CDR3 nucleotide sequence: TGTGCCAGCAGCTTAGAGGCAGGGGGCGATTTAGGCGCTTTCTTT.

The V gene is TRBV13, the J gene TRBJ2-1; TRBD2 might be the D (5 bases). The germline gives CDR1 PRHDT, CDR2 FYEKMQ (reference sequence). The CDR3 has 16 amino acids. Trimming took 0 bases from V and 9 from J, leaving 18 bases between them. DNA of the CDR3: TGTGCCAGCAGCTTAGGCCGGGGTAGTAGCTGGGGTGAGCAGTTCTTC. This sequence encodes CASSLGRGSSWGEQFF.

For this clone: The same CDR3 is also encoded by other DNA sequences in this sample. This CDR3 is CASSSGIQETQYF. The CDR3 DNA sequence: TGTGCCAGCAGCTCTGGCATTCAAGAGACCCAGTACTTC. V usage is TRBV7-2 and J usage is TRBJ2-5; D remains ambiguous. The CDR3 has 13 amino acids. Looked up from germline, CDR1 is SGHTA and CDR2 is FQGNSA. With 4 bases removed from V and 2 bases from J, the gap between germline ends came to 8 bases.

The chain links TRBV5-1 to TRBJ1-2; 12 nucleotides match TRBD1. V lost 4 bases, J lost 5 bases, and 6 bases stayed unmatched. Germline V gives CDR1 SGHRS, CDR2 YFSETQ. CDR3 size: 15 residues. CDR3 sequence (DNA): TGCGCCAGCAGCCCCACGGGACAGGGGGCATATGGCTACACCTTC. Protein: CASSPTGQGAYGYTF.

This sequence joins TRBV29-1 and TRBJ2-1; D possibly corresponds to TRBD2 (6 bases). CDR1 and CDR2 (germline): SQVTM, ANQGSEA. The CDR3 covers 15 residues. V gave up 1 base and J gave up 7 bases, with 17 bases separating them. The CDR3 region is CSVEGGGLGRNEQFF. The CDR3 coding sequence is TGCAGCGTTGAAGGAGGAGGGTTGGGGCGGAATGAGCAGTTCTTC.

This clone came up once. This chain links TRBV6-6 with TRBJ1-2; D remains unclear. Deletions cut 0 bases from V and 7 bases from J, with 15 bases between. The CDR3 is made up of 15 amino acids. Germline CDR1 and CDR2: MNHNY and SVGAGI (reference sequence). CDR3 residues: CASSYSLVRSSGYTF. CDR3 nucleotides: TGTGCCAGCAGTTACTCACTCGTCCGGTCTAGTGGCTACACCTTC.

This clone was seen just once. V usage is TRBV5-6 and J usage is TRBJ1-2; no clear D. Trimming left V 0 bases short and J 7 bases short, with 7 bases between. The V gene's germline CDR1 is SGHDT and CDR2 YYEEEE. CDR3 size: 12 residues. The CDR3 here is CASSLVGIGYTF. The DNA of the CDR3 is TGTGCCAGCAGCTTGGTCGGGATTGGCTACACCTTC.

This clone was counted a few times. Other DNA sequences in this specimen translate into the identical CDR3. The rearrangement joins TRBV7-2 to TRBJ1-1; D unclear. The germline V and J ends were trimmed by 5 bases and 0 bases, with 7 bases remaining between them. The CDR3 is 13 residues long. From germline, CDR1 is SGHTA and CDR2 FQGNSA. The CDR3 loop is CASSPQLNTEAFF. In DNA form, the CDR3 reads TGTGCCAGCAGCCCGCAATTGAACACTGAAGCTTTCTTT.

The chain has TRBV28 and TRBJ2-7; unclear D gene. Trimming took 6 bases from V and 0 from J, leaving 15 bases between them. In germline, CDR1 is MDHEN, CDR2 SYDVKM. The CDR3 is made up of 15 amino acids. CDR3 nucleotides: TGTGCCAGCAGGATCACGCATTCCCGCTCCTACGAGCAGTACTTC. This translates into CASRITHSRSYEQYF.